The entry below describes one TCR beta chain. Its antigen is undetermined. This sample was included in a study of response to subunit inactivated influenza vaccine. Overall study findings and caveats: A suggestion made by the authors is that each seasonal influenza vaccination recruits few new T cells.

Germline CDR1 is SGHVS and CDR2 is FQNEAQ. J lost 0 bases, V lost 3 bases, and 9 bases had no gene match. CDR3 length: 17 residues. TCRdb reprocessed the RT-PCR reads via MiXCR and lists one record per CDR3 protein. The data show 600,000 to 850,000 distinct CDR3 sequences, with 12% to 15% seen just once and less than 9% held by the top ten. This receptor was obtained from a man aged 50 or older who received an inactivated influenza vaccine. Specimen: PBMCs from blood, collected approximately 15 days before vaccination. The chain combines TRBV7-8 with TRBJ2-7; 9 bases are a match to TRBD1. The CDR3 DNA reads TGTGCCAGCAGCTTCGACGTCGGGACAGGGCCCTCCTACGAGCAGTACTTC. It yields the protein CASSFDVGTGPSYEQYF.